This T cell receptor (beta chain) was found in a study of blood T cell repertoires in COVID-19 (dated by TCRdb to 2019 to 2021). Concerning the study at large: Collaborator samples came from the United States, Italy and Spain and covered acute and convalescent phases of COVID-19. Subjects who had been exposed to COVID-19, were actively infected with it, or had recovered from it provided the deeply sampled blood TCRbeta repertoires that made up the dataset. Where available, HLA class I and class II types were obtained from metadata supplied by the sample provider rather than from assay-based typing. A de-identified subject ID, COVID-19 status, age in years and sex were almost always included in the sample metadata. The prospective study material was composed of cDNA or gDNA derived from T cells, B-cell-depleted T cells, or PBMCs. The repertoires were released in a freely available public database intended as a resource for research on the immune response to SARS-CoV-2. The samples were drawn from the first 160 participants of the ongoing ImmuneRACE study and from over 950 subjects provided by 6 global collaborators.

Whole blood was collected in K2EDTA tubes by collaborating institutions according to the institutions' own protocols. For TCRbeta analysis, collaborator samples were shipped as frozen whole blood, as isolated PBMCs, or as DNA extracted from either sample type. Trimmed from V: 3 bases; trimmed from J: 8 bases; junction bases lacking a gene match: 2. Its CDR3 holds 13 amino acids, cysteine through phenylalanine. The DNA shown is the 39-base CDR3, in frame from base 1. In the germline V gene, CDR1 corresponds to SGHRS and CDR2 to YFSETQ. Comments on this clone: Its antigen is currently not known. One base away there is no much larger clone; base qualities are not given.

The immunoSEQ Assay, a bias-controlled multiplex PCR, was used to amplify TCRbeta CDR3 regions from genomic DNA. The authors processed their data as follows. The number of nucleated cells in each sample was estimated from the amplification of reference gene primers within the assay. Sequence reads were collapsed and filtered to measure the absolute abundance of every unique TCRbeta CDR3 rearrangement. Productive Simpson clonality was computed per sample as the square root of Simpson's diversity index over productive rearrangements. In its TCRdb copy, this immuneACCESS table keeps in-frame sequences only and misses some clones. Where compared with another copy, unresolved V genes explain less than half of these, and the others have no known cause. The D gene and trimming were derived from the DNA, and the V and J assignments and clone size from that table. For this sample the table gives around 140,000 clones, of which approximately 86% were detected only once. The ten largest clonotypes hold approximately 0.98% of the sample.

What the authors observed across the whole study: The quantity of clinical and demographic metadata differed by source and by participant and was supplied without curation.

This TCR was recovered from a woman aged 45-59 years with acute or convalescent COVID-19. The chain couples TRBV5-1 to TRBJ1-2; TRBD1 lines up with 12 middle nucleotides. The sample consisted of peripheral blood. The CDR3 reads CASSWDRGRGYTF. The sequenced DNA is TGCGCCAGCAGCTGGGACAGGGGGCGAGGCTACACCTTC.